The 27 T cell receptor beta chains reported below all come from one sample, sequenced in a study of blood T cell repertoires in COVID-19 (dated by TCRdb to about 2020). The method was the immunoSEQ multiplex PCR assay. TCRdb took this table from immuneACCESS and kept in-frame rearrangements with V and J called. Such tables lack part of the clones; where checked against another copy, unresolved V genes explain under half of the gap, and the rest is unexplained. For this sample there are about 370,000 clones; around 90% appear just once. The top ten clones comprise approximately 3% of the sample. The sequenced sample consisted of peripheral blood. These TCRs come from a woman aged 25-40 years with COVID-19, enrolled during active disease.

This clone was counted once. This chain uses TRBV6-5 with TRBJ2-1; 8 bases are shared with TRBD2. The germline V gene has CDR1 MNHEY and CDR2 SVGAGI. The V gene end was trimmed by 5 bases and the J gene end by 8 bases; junction bases not matched to a gene: 11. The CDR3 consists of 15 residues. CDR3: CASSPGVAGRHEQFF. CDR3 bases: TGTGCCAGCAGTCCGGGGGTAGCGGGAAGGCATGAGCAGTTCTTC.

The V call is TRBV13, the J call TRBJ2-3; 9 nucleotides agree with TRBD2. V lost 6 bases to trimming and J lost 5 bases; unmatched junction nucleotides: 9. The CDR3 has 15 residues. Per germline, CDR1 PRHDT and CDR2 FYEKMQ (reference sequence). The CDR3 here is CASSTPGGREDTQYF. The CDR3 bases are TGTGCCAGCAGTACACCCGGCGGGAGGGAAGATACGCAGTATTTT.

V and J are TRBV7-2 and TRBJ2-7; D remains unclear. The germline V gene encodes CDR1 SGHTA and CDR2 FQGNSA. This CDR3 is 13 amino acids long. The ends were cut back, 1 base at V and 5 bases at J, with 9 bases in the middle. The CDR3 nucleotides read TGTGCCAGCAGCTTAGGGTTTAGCAACGAGCAGTACTTC. It yields the protein CASSLGFSNEQYF.

V is TRBV19 and J is TRBJ1-1; D may be TRBD1 (5 bases). CDR1 is LNHDA, CDR2 SQIVND, per germline (reference sequence). V was shortened by 6 bases and J by 1 base, with 9 bases between the two germline ends. The CDR3 sequence is 13 residues long. CDR3 region: CASRGGANTEAFF. Written as DNA, the CDR3 is TGTGCCAGTAGGGGGGGAGCGAACACTGAAGCTTTCTTT.

The J gene is TRBJ2-7, the V gene TRBV27; D is undetermined. CDR3 length: 8 residues. Germline V gene lookup returns CDR1 MNHEY and CDR2 SMNVEV (reference sequence). V was shortened by 5 bases and J by 12 bases, with 5 bases between the two germline ends. CDR3 residues: CASSPRYF. In DNA form, the CDR3 reads TGTGCCAGCAGTCCGCGGTACTTC.

This sequence joins TRBV1 and TRBJ1-2. TRBV1 corresponds to a pseudogene. This CDR3 contains 14 residues. The chain's CDR3 is CTSSRTTGNYGYTF. The CDR3 region has the DNA TGCACCAGCAGCCGCACGACTGGTAACTATGGCTACACCTTC.

V and J are TRBV4-1 and TRBJ1-2; possible D gene TRBD1, 6 bases. From germline, CDR1 is MGHRA and CDR2 YSYEKL. The V end was cut by 6 bases, the J end by 5 bases, with 16 bases between. The CDR3 loop spans 14 amino acids. CDR3 DNA sequence: TGCGCCAGCAGAAATCCCGGGACACGTTATGGCTACACCTTC. Amino acid sequence: CASRNPGTRYGYTF.

The rearrangement links TRBV19 to TRBJ2-5; 8 nucleotides agree with TRBD2. The V gene end was trimmed by 4 bases and the J gene end by 4 bases; junction bases not matched to a gene: 17. Germline V CDR1 and CDR2: LNHDA, SQIVND (reference sequence). The CDR3 consists of 18 residues. The CDR3 nucleotides read TGTGCCAGTAGTAAAGGGAGGGAGGTTGCGGCGGGGGGAGAGACCCAGTACTTC. It specifies CASSKGREVAAGGETQYF.

The V gene is TRBV10-3, the J gene TRBJ2-1, with 7 bases matching TRBD2. Germline V CDR1 and CDR2: ENHRY, SYGVKD. The junction had 22 bases not matched to a gene; V was cut back by 8 bases and J by 0 bases. CDR3 length: 20 amino acids. The CDR3 bases are TGTGCCATCGGGAAGGCAAAGCGGGAAAGCTCTCCAAGCTCCTACAATGAGCAGTTCTTC. Translated, it gives CAIGKAKRESSPSSYNEQFF.

The chain links TRBV4-3 to TRBJ2-5; the match to TRBD1 covers 7 bases. This CDR3 is 14 amino acids long. The V segment lost 4 bases and the J segment 3 bases; nucleotides outside the gene matches: 5. Germline CDR1 reads LGHNA; CDR2 reads YSLEER. CDR3 region: CASSPNRGEETQYF. CDR3 sequence (DNA): TGCGCCAGCAGCCCAAACAGGGGTGAAGAGACCCAGTACTTC.

The chain links TRBV7-2 to TRBJ2-2, with 7 bases matching TRBD2. Germline CDR1 reads SGHTA; CDR2 reads FQGNSA. V shed 0 bases, J shed 1 base, and the junction held 5 bases outside the gene matches. The CDR3 spans 17 residues. The CDR3 bases are TGTGCCAGCAGCTTAGCTGCTAGCGGAAAGAACACCGGGGAGCTGTTTTTT. Protein: CASSLAASGKNTGELFF.

V gene TRBV25-1 combines with J gene TRBJ2-3; D is possibly TRBD1 (5 bases). This CDR3 contains 14 residues. Germline V gives CDR1 MGHDK, CDR2 SYGVNS. Trimming removed 4 bases from V and 2 bases from J, with 10 bases in between. CDR3 sequence reads: CASSAPGITDTQYF. The CDR3 DNA is TGTGCCAGCAGTGCCCCAGGGATCACAGATACGCAGTATTTT.

The chain has TRBV6-6 and TRBJ2-7; D is unclear. V was pared by 0 bases and J by 0 bases, with 6 bases between. The CDR3 extends over 14 amino acids. Germline assignment: CDR1 MNHNY and CDR2 SVGAGI (reference sequence). This chain's CDR3 is CASSYSQSSYEQYF. CDR3 DNA: TGTGCCAGCAGTTACTCGCAGTCCTCCTACGAGCAGTACTTC.

Only one count was recorded for this clone. The genes are TRBV6-2 or TRBV6-3 and TRBJ2-2, with 12 bases aligning to TRBD2. The length of the CDR3 is 17 residues. The V gene's germline CDR1 is MNHEY and CDR2 SVGEGT. V lost 6 bases and J lost 4; bases outside the gene matches: 9. DNA of the CDR3: TGTGCCAGCAGCCTTCTCCGGACTAGCGGGATCACCGGGGAGCTGTTTTTT. Amino acids: CASSLLRTSGITGELFF.

This clone is a singleton in its sample. The CDR3 region has the DNA TGTGCCAGCAGCTTCTTCCTCGATTGGGGACAGGGGATCTACGAGCAGTACTTC. Its translation is CASSFFLDWGQGIYEQYF. This chain connects TRBV5-4 to TRBJ2-7, with 10 nucleotides matching TRBD1. The CDR3 sequence is 18 residues long. Germline V CDR1 and CDR2: SGHNT, YYREEE (reference sequence). J was trimmed by 3 bases and V by 2 bases; bases with no gene match: 14.

The rearrangement links TRBV5-1 to TRBJ1-4; D unclear. CDR1 and CDR2 from the germline V gene are SGHRS and YFSETQ. The CDR3 is made up of 17 amino acids. V lost 4 bases to trimming and J lost 3 bases, with 19 bases between them. The DNA of the CDR3 is TGCGCCAGCAGCCGGGTAGAGGGAAACGGGGCTAATGAAAAACTGTTTTTT. Residues: CASSRVEGNGANEKLFF. Looking up the rest from reference TRBV5-1 and TRBJ1-4 gives the full variable domain: KAGVTQTPRYLIKTRGQQVTLSCSPISGHRSVSWYQQTPGQGLQFLFEYFSETQRNKGNFPGRFSGRQFSNSRSEMNVSTLELGDSALYLCASSRVEGNGANEKLFFGSGTQLSVL.

The chain couples TRBV6-5 to TRBJ1-2, with D tentatively TRBD1 (5 bases). The CDR3 has 14 residues. V was trimmed by 6 bases and J by 7 bases, leaving 18 bases between them. Germline V gene lookup returns CDR1 MNHEY and CDR2 SVGAGI. The CDR3 DNA follows: TGTGCCAGCAGCCTTACAGGTGGTCAGGGTGGCTACACCTTC. Protein sequence: CASSLTGGQGGYTF.

The chain carries TRBV7-2 and TRBJ1-3; no reliable D call. Per germline, CDR1 SGHTA and CDR2 FQGNSA. V was pared by 5 bases and J by 7 bases, with 12 bases between. CDR3 length equals 13 residues. The DNA of the CDR3 is TGTGCCAGCAGCCCCCAGTCTCCCAACACCATATATTTT. Translated: CASSPQSPNTIYF.

Written as DNA, the CDR3 is TGTGCCAGCAGCCCTGGGACAACCTCTGGAAACACCATATATTTT. It specifies CASSPGTTSGNTIYF. The chain employs TRBV11-2 and TRBJ1-3; possible D gene TRBD1, 6 bases. The CDR3 runs 15 residues. With 5 bases removed from V and 0 bases from J, the gap between germline ends came to 11 bases. Germline V CDR1 and CDR2: SGHAT, FQNNGV.

The chain links TRBV11-2 to TRBJ2-3; D unclear. Germline CDR1 is SGHAT and CDR2 is FQNNGV. Trimming took 6 bases from V and 7 from J, leaving 23 bases between them. The CDR3 sequence is 16 residues long. CDR3 sequence: CASRTLGRPSLNTQYF. The DNA of the CDR3 is TGTGCCAGCAGGACCCTAGGCCGACCCTCGTTGAATACGCAGTATTTT.

This chain uses TRBV5-1 with TRBJ2-2; 14 nucleotides line up with TRBD2. Germline trimming cut 5 bases from V and 2 bases from J; bases unmatched to any gene: 11. CDR1 is SGHRS and CDR2 is YFSETQ in the germline V gene. This CDR3 is built from 19 residues. CDR3 nucleotides: TGCGCCAGCAGTCCCCGGACTAGCGGGAGGCTCACAAACACCGGGGAGCTGTTTTTT. Translating it yields CASSPRTSGRLTNTGELFF. Supplemented by reference TRBV5-1 and TRBJ2-2, the full variable domain reads KAGVTQTPRYLIKTRGQQVTLSCSPISGHRSVSWYQQTPGQGLQFLFEYFSETQRNKGNFPGRFSGRQFSNSRSEMNVSTLELGDSALYLCASSPRTSGRLTNTGELFFGEGSRLTVL.

The chain has TRBV6-5 and TRBJ2-1; 15 bases agree with TRBD2. Unmatched junction bases numbered 9, after V lost 6 bases and J lost 12 bases. The CDR3 loop spans 15 amino acids. Germline loops: CDR1 MNHEY, CDR2 SVGAGI. CDR3 sequence reads: CASRPGLAGGPGQFF. CDR3 nucleotides: TGTGCCAGCAGGCCCGGACTAGCGGGAGGGCCGGGGCAGTTCTTC.

The rearrangement links TRBV7-2 to TRBJ2-5; 12 bases agree with TRBD1. In germline, CDR1 is SGHTA, CDR2 FQGNSA. The J segment lost 9 bases and the V segment lost 5 bases, leaving 10 bases of the junction unmatched. The CDR3 loop spans 15 amino acids. CDR3 nucleotide sequence: TGTGCCAGCAGCCCCCTGGGACAGGGGGCGGGGGCCCAGTACTTC. Its translation: CASSPLGQGAGAQYF. Complete variable domain (other parts from reference TRBV7-2 and TRBJ2-5): GAGVSQSPSNKVTEKGKDVELRCDPISGHTALYWYRQSLGQGLEFLIYFQGNSAPDKSGLPSDRFSAERTGGSVSTLTIQRTQQEDSAVYLCASSPLGQGAGAQYFGPGTRLLVL.

The CDR3 protein is CASSLAPPRGGTYGYTF. CDR3 DNA: TGTGCCAGCAGCTTAGCCCCCCCAAGGGGGGGGACCTATGGCTACACCTTC. This chain links TRBV7-2 with TRBJ1-2; D is possibly TRBD1 (6 bases). CDR3 length equals 17 residues. Germline V gene sequence: CDR1 SGHTA, CDR2 FQGNSA. The V end was cut by 0 bases, the J end by 4 bases, with 18 bases between.

This chain joins TRBV5-8 and TRBJ2-5; TRBD2 aligns across 7 bases. CDR1 is SGHTS and CDR2 is YDEGEE in the germline V gene. The CDR3 contains 15 residues. The junction had 5 bases not matched to a gene; V was cut back by 1 base and J by 2 bases. The CDR3 coding sequence is TGTGCCAGCAGCTTGATGGTCGGGGGGCAAGAGACCCAGTACTTC. Amino acid sequence: CASSLMVGGQETQYF. Combining the CDR3 with reference TRBV5-8 and TRBJ2-5 gives the whole variable domain EAGVTQSPTHLIKTRGQQATLRCSPISGHTSVYWYQQALGLGLQFLLWYDEGEERNRGNFPPRFSGRQFPNYSSELNVNALELEDSALYLCASSLMVGGQETQYFGPGTRLLVL.

V usage is TRBV5-6 and J usage is TRBJ1-4; TRBD1 matches 8 bases. This CDR3 comprises 15 residues. The germline V gene encodes CDR1 SGHDT and CDR2 YYEEEE. V dropped 4 bases and J dropped 0; count of bases not matched to a gene: 2. CDR3 protein: CASSVTGATNEKLFF. CDR3 coding DNA: TGTGCCAGCAGCGTGACAGGGGCAACTAATGAAAAACTGTTTTTT.

The chain couples TRBV19 to TRBJ1-2; 7 bases are shared with TRBD1. V was pared by 3 bases and J by 3 bases, with 10 bases of the junction left unmatched. CDR3 length: 16 residues. The germline V gene encodes CDR1 LNHDA and CDR2 SQIVND (reference sequence). As DNA, the CDR3 is TGTGCCAGTAGTATGCGACAGGGTTTTAATGACTATGGCTACACCTTC. Translated: CASSMRQGFNDYGYTF. The full variable domain, its missing parts supplied by reference TRBV19 and TRBJ1-2, is DGGITQSPKYLFRKEGQNVTLSCEQNLNHDAMYWYRQDPGQGLRLIYYSQIVNDFQKGDIAEGYSVSREKKESFPLTVTSAQKNPTAFYLCASSMRQGFNDYGYTFGSGTRLTVV.